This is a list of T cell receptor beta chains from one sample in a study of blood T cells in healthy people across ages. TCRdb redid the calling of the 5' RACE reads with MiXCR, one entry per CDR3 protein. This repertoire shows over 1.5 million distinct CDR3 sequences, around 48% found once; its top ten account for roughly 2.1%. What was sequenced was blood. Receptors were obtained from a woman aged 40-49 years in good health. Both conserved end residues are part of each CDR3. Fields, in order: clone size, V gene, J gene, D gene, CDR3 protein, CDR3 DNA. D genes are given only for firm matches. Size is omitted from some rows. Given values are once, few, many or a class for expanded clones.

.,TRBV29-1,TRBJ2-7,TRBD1,CSVELLQGAVGEQYF,TGCAGCGTTGAACTCCTACAGGGGGCGGTGGGCGAGCAGTACTTC
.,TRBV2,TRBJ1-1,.,CASSEEAEAFF,TGTGCCAGCAGTGAAGAGGCTGAAGCTTTCTTT
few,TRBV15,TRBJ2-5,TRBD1,CATSRAGGVLKETQYF,TGTGCCACCAGCAGAGCAGGGGGTGTCCTGAAGGAGACCCAGTACTTC
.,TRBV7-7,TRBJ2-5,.,CASSPPTERETQYF,TGTGCTAGCAGCCCCCCGACAGAGAGGGAGACCCAGTACTTC
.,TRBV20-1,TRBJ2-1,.,CSARAETGLDSLFDHNEQFF,TGCAGTGCTAGGGCCGAAACGGGACTCGACTCCTTATTCGACCACAATGAGCAGTTCTTC
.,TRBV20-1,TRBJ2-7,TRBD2,CSASVPRGGLTYEQYF,TGCAGTGCTAGCGTTCCTCGGGGGGGGCTAACCTACGAGCAGTACTTC
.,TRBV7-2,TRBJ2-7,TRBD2,CASSLEGTRVYEQYF,TGTGCCAGCAGCTTAGAGGGGACTAGGGTATACGAGCAGTACTTC
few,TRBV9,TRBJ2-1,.,CASSVESGGGNEQFF,TGTGCCAGCAGCGTAGAGTCGGGGGGCGGCAATGAGCAGTTCTTC
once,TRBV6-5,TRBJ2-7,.,CASSYSRFGDPYEQYF,TGTGCCAGCAGTTACTCGAGGTTCGGGGATCCCTACGAGCAGTACTTC
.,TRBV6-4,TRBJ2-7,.,CASSGDRGFPYEQYF,TGTGCCAGCAGTGGCGATAGAGGTTTCCCCTACGAGCAGTACTTC
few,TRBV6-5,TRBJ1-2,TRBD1,CASRTGQGRDYGYTF,TGTGCCAGCAGAACAGGACAGGGTCGGGACTATGGCTACACCTTC
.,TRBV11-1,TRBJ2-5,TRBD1,CASSLAPSGGSLTGEMDETQYF,TGTGCCAGCAGCTTAGCCCCCTCTGGGGGATCCCTGACAGGGGAGATGGATGAGACCCAGTACTTC
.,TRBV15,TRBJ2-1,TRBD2,CATSTGGSWGNEQFF,TGTGCCACCAGCACGGGGGGGAGCTGGGGGAATGAGCAGTTCTTC
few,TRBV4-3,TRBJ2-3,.,CASSQGILNTQYF,TGCGCCAGCAGCCAAGGGATTCTGAATACGCAGTATTTT
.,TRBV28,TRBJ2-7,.,CASSLPLGSSYEQYF,TGTGCCAGCAGTTTACCCCTGGGGAGCTCCTACGAGCAGTACTTC
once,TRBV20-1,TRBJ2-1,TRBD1,CSAPTGTGINEQFF,TGCAGTGCTCCTACCGGGACAGGGATCAATGAGCAGTTCTTC
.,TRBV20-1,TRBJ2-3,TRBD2,CSARSAGDTDTQYF,TGCAGTGCTAGAAGTGCGGGGGACACAGATACGCAGTATTTT
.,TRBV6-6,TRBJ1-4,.,CASKGGSVPEKLFF,TGTGCCAGCAAAGGGGGTTCGGTACCTGAAAAACTGTTTTTT
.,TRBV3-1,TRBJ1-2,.,CASSQDGGQLNYGYTF,TGTGCCAGCAGCCAAGACGGCGGGCAACTAAACTATGGCTACACCTTC
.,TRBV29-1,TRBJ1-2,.,CSVEESGFGYTF,TGCAGCGTTGAAGAGTCGGGGTTTGGCTACACCTTC
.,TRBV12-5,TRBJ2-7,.,CASGLEVGEQYF,TGTGCTAGTGGTTTGGAGGTAGGGGAGCAGTACTTC
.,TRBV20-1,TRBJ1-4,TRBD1,CSAIRQGEKLFF,TGCAGTGCTATTCGACAGGGGGAAAAACTGTTTTTT
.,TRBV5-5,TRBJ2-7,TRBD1,CASSSTGVTYEQYF,TGTGCCAGCAGCTCCACAGGGGTGACCTACGAGCAGTACTTC
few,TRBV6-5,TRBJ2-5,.,CASSHFRDQETQYF,TGTGCCAGCAGCCATTTCAGGGACCAAGAGACCCAGTACTTC
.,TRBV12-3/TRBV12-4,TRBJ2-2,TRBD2,CASSLWLAGNTGELFF,TGTGCCAGCAGTTTATGGCTAGCGGGGAACACCGGGGAGCTGTTTTTT
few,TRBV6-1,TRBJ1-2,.,CASSDGPANYGYTF,TGTGCCAGCAGTGACGGCCCGGCTAACTATGGCTACACCTTC
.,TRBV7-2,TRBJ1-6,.,CASSPHMRWDSPLHF,TGTGCCAGCAGCCCTCACATGCGTTGGGATTCACCCCTCCACTTT
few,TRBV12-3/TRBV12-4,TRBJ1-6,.,CASSLQVGQKYNSPLHF,TGTGCCAGCAGTTTACAAGTTGGACAGAAATATAATTCACCCCTCCACTTT
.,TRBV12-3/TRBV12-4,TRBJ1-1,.,CASSPRRSNTEAFF,TGTGCCAGCAGCCCTAGACGGTCAAACACTGAAGCTTTCTTT
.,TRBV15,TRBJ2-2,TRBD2,CATSRDLAVTGELFF,TGTGCCACCAGCAGAGATCTAGCGGTCACCGGGGAGCTGTTTTTT
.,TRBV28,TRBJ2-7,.,CASSVPRGTSYEQYF,TGTGCCAGCAGTGTTCCACGGGGAACCTCCTACGAGCAGTACTTC
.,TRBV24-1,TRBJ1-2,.,CATSASNYGYTF,TGTGCCACCAGTGCATCCAACTATGGCTACACCTTC
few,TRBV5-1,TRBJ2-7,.,CASRPPGQSYEQYF,TGCGCCAGCAGGCCTCCGGGACAAAGCTACGAGCAGTACTTC
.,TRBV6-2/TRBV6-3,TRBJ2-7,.,CASSTFQGGRYEQYF,TGTGCCAGCAGTACCTTCCAGGGGGGGAGATACGAGCAGTACTTC
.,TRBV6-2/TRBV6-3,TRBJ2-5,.,CASSYDRLSETQYF,TGTGCCAGCAGTTACGACAGGTTGAGCGAGACCCAGTACTTC
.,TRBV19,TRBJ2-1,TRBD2,CASSIRGLYNEQFF,TGTGCCAGTAGTATAAGGGGACTATACAATGAGCAGTTCTTC
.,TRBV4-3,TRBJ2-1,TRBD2,CASSQEGGAGGRNEQFF,TGCGCCAGCAGCCAAGAGGGGGGAGCGGGGGGGCGTAATGAGCAGTTCTTC
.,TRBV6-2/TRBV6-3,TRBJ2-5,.,CASSVRGGEQYF,TGTGCCAGTTCGGTGAGGGGGGGTGAGCAGTACTTC
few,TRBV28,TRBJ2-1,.,CASSFGGFGEDEQFF,TGTGCCAGCAGTTTTGGAGGGTTCGGGGAGGATGAGCAGTTCTTC
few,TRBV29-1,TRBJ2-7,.,CSVEGANRGSYEQYF,TGCAGCGTTGAAGGAGCAAATCGGGGTTCCTACGAGCAGTACTTC
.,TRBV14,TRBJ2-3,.,CASSQDELVSSDTQYF,TGTGCCAGCAGCCAAGATGAGCTAGTCAGTTCAGATACGCAGTATTTT
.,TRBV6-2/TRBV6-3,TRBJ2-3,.,CASSYEDGGTGDTQYF,TGTGCCAGCAGTTACGAGGACGGGGGCACGGGGGATACGCAGTATTTT
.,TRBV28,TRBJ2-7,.,CASRVGGKGQYF,TGTGCCAGCAGGGTGGGGGGAAAGGGGCAGTACTTC
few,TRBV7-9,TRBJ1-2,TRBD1,CASSFPGQTAGYTF,TGTGCCAGCAGCTTTCCGGGACAGACCGCGGGCTACACCTTC
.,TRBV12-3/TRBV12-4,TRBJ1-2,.,CASSLPRQSGSGYTF,TGTGCCAGCAGTTTACCCCGGCAGTCGGGGAGTGGCTACACCTTC
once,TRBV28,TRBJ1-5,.,CASRGNVQPQHF,TGTGCCAGCAGGGGGAATGTACAGCCCCAGCATTTT
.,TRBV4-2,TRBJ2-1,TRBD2,CAGSRTGLAGGSSYNEQFF,TGTGCCGGCAGCCGAACGGGACTAGCGGGGGGCAGCTCCTACAATGAGCAGTTCTTC
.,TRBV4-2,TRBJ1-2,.,CASSQDMGSQGYTF,TGTGCCAGCAGCCAAGATATGGGGAGTCAGGGCTACACCTTC
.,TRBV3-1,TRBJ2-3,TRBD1,CASSQRDRSADTQYF,TGTGCCAGCAGCCAAAGGGACAGGAGCGCAGATACGCAGTATTTT
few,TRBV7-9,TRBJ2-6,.,CASSLRARRLPSGANVLTF,TGTGCCAGCAGCTTAAGGGCACGGCGGCTCCCCTCTGGGGCCAACGTCCTGACTTTC
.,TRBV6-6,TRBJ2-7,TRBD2,CASSYQPGTSIYEQYF,TGTGCCAGCAGTTACCAGCCCGGGACTAGCATCTACGAGCAGTACTTC
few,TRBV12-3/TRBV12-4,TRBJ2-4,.,CASTPGGALKNIQYF,TGTGCCAGCACCCCAGGGGGGGCCCTCAAAAACATTCAGTACTTC
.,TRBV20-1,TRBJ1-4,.,CSARALGRSEKLFF,TGCAGTGCTAGAGCTTTGGGGAGGAGCGAAAAACTGTTTTTT